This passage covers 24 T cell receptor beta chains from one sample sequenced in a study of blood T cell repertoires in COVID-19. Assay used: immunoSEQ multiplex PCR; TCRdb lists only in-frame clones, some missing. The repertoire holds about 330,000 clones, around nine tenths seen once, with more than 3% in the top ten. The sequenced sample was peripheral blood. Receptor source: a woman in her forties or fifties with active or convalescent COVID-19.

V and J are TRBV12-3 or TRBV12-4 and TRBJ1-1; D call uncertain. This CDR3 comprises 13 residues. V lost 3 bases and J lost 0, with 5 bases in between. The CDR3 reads CASSFNMNTEAFF. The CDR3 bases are TGTGCCAGCAGTTTTAATATGAACACTGAAGCTTTCTTT.

The CDR3 bases are TGTGCCAGCTCACCACAGGGGGAGATCTATGGCTACACCTTC. It codes for CASSPQGEIYGYTF. V is TRBV18 and J is TRBJ1-2; TRBD1 might be the D (6 bases). Between the trimmed V and J ends, which lost 1 base and 4 bases, there was a span of 10 bases. Germline CDR1 reads KGHSH; CDR2 reads LQKENI. CDR3 length equals 14 residues.

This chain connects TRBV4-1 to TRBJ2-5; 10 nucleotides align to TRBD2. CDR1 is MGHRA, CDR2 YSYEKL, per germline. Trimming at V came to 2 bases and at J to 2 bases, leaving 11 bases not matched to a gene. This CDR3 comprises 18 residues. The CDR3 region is CASSQQKPGLASQETQYF. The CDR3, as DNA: TGCGCCAGCAGCCAACAGAAGCCGGGACTAGCGAGTCAAGAGACCCAGTACTTC.

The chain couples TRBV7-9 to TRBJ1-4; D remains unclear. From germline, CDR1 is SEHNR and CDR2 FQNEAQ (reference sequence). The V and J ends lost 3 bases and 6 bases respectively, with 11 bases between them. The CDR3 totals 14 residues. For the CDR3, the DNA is TGTGCCAGCAGCTTGCGGAGGAGCGATGAAAAACTGTTTTTT. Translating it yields CASSLRRSDEKLFF.

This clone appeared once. CDR3 region: CASSQRTSANQPNTGELFF. The CDR3 DNA follows: TGCGCCAGCAGCCAAAGGACTAGCGCCAACCAACCGAACACCGGGGAGCTGTTTTTT. This chain connects TRBV4-3 to TRBJ2-2; TRBD2 matches 9 bases. The CDR3 extends over 19 amino acids. Germline CDR1 reads LGHNA; CDR2 reads YSLEER. Losses at the gene ends were 2 bases for V and 0 bases for J; bases not matched to a gene: 10.

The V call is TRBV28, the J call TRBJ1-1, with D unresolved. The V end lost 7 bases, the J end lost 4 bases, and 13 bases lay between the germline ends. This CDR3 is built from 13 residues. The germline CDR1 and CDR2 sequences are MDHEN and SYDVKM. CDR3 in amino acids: CASTSGMGTEAFF. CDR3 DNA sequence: TGTGCCAGCACTTCCGGGATGGGCACTGAAGCTTTCTTT.

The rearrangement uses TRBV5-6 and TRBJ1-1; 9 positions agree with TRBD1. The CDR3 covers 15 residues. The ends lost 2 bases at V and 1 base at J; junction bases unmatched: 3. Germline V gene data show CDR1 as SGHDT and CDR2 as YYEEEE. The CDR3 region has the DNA TGTGCCAGCAGCTTCCGACAGGGGGAGAACACTGAAGCTTTCTTT. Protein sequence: CASSFRQGENTEAFF.

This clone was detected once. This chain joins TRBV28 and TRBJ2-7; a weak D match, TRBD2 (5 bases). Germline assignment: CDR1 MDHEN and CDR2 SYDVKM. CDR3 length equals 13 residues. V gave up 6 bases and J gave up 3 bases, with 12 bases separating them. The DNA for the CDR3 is TGTGCCAGCAGCAACCCAGACTACTACGAGCAGTACTTC. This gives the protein CASSNPDYYEQYF.

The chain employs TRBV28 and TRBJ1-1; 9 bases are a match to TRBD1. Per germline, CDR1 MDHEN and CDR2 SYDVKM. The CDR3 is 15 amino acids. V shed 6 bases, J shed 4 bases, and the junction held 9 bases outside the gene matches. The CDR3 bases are TGTGCCAGCAGACGCCCACAGGGGGCCTTCACTGAAGCTTTCTTT. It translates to CASRRPQGAFTEAFF. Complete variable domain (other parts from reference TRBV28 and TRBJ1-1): DVKVTQSSRYLVKRTGEKVFLECVQDMDHENMFWYRQDPGLGLRLIYFSYDVKMKEKGDIPEGYSVSREKKERFSLILESASTNQTSMYLCASRRPQGAFTEAFFGQGTRLTVV.

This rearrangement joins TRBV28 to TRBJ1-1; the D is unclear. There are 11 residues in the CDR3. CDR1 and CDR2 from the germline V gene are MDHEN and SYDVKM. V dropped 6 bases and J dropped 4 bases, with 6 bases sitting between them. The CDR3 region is CASRAGTEAFF. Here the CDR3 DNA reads TGTGCCAGCAGGGCGGGCACTGAAGCTTTCTTT.

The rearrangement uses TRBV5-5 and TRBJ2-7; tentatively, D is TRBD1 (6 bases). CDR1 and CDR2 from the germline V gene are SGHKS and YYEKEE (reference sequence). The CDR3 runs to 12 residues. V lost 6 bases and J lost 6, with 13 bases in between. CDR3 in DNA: TGTGCCAGCACCCAACCAGGGGTCGAGCAGTACTTC. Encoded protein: CASTQPGVEQYF.

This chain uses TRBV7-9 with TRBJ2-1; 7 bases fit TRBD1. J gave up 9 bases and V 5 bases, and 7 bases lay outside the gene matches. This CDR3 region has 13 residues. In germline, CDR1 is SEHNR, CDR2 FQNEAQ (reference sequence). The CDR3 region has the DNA TGTGCCAGCAGCCCCACAGGGGACGCTGAGCAGTTCTTC. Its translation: CASSPTGDAEQFF.

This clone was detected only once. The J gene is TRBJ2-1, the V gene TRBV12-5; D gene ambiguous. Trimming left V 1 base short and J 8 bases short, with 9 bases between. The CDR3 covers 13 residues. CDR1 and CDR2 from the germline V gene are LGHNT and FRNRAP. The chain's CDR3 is CASGLGSTDEQFF. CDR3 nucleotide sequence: TGTGCTAGTGGTTTGGGCTCAACGGATGAGCAGTTCTTC.

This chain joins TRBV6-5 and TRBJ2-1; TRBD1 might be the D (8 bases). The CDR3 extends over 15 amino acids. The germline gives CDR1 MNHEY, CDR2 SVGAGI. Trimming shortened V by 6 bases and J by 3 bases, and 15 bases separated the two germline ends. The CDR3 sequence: CASRLTGEGYNEQFF. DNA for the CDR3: TGTGCCAGCAGGCTGACAGGGGAGGGCTACAATGAGCAGTTCTTC.

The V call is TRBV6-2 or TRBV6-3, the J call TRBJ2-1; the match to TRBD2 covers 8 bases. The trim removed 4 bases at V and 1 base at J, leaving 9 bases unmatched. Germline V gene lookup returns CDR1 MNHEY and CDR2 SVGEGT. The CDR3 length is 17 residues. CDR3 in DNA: TGTGCCAGCAGTTCGCTACATATAGCGGGGTCCTACAATGAGCAGTTCTTC. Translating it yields CASSSLHIAGSYNEQFF.

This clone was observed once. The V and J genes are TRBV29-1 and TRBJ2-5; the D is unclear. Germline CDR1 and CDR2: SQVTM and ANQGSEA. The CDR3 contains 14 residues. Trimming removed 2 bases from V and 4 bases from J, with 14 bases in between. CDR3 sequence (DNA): TGCAGCGTTGAAAGACGGCTAGTTGGAGAGACCCAGTACTTC. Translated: CSVERRLVGETQYF.

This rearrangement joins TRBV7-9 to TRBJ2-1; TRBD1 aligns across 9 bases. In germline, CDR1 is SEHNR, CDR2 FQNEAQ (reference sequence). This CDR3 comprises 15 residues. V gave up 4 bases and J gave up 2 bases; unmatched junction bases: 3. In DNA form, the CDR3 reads TGTGCCAGCAGCTCTACAGGGGGCACCTACAATGAGCAGTTCTTC. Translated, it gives CASSSTGGTYNEQFF.

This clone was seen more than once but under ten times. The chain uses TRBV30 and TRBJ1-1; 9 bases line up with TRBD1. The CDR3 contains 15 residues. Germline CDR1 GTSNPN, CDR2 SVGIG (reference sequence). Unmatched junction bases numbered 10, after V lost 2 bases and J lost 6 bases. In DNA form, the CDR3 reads TGTGCCTGGAGTTTCGGGACAGGGAGGTCCGCTGAAGCTTTCTTT. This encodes CAWSFGTGRSAEAFF. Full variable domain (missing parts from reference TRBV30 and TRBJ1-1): SQTIHQWPATLVQPVGSPLSLECTVEGTSNPNLYWYRQAAGRGLQLLFYSVGIGQISSEVPQNLSASRPQDRQFILSSKKLLLSDSGFYLCAWSFGTGRSAEAFFGQGTRLTVV.

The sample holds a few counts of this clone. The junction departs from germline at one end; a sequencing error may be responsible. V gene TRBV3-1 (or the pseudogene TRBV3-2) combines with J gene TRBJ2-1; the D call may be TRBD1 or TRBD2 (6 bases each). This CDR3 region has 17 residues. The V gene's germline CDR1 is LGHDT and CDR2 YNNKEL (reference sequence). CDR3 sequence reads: CASSEDRTTPGYNEQFF. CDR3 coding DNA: TGTGCCAGCAGCGAAGACAGGACTACGCCCGGCTACAATGAGCAGTTCTTC.

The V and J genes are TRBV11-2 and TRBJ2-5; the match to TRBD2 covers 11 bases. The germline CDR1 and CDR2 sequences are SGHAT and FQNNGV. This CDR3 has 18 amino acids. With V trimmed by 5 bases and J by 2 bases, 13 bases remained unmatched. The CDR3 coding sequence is TGTGCCAGCAGCCCCAAGCTGACTAGCGGGGCAAGACAAGAGACCCAGTACTTC. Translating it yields CASSPKLTSGARQETQYF.

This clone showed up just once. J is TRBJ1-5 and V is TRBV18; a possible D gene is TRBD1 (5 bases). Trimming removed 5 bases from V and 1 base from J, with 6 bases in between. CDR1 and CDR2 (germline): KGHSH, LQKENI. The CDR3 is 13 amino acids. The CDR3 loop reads CASSSGSNQPQHF. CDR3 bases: TGTGCCAGCTCATCAGGGAGCAATCAGCCCCAGCATTTT.

The CDR3 nucleotides are TGTGCCAGTACCGACTCGACCCCCGTTGTGTACACTGAAGCTTTCTTT. This sequence encodes CASTDSTPVVYTEAFF. The J gene is TRBJ1-1, the V gene TRBV19, with D unclear. Trimming pared 7 bases from V and 3 bases from J, leaving 21 bases between. The CDR3 consists of 16 residues. In germline, CDR1 is LNHDA, CDR2 SQIVND (reference sequence).

This chain's CDR3 is CASSLGQRTDTQYF. Written as DNA, the CDR3 is TGTGCCAGCAGCTTGGGACAGAGAACAGATACGCAGTATTTT. The J gene is TRBJ2-3, the V gene TRBV5-5; D perhaps matches TRBD1 (5 bases). Trimming stripped 0 bases from V and 3 bases from J, with 8 bases between. CDR1 SGHKS and CDR2 YYEKEE come from the germline V gene (reference sequence). CDR3 length: 14 residues.

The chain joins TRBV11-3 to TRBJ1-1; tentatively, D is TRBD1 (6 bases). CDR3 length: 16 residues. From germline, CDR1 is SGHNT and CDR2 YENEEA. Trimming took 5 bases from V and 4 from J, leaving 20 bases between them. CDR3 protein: CASSPPGVPGGTEAFF. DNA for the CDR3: TGTGCCAGCAGCCCCCCAGGGGTTCCCGGAGGCACTGAAGCTTTCTTT. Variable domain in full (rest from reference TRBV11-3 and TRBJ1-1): EAGVVQSPRYKIIEKKQPVAFWCNPISGHNTLYWYLQNLGQGPELLIRYENEEAVDDSQLPKDRFSAERLKGVDSTLKIQPAELGDSAVYLCASSPPGVPGGTEAFFGQGTRLTVV.